This T cell receptor beta chain stems from a study of T-cell memory formation after mild COVID-19. Broader study findings: The pre-infection memory compartment contained some responding clones, suggesting cross-reactive memory joined. Day 15 to 85 contracting clones showed balanced CD4/CD8; later expanders leaned CD4+.

A 5'RACE reaction primed in the constant segment made cDNA libraries of TCR alpha and TCR beta, and these carried sample barcodes and UMIs. Each CDR3 protein gets one entry after TCRdb re-called the 5' RACE reads with MiXCR. The sample includes about 210,000 distinct CDR3 sequences, around 25% of them seen just once. This clonotype came up a few times. What it binds is unknown. V lost 7 bases and J lost 6; bases outside the gene matches: 3. CDR1 and CDR2 (germline): SGHTA, FQGNSA. The CDR3 is made up of 13 amino acids. The sample comprised PBMCs or a T cell subset sorted from them (not recorded which). This clonotype originated in an adult woman who had mild COVID-19 (a few samples of this study predate the infection). Cell type and time point are not known. The chain couples TRBV7-2 to TRBJ2-1, with TRBD1 identical over 10 bases. The CDR3 DNA sequence: TGTGCCAGCAAGAGGGACAGGGGCAATGAGCAGTTCTTC. Translating it yields CASKRDRGNEQFF.